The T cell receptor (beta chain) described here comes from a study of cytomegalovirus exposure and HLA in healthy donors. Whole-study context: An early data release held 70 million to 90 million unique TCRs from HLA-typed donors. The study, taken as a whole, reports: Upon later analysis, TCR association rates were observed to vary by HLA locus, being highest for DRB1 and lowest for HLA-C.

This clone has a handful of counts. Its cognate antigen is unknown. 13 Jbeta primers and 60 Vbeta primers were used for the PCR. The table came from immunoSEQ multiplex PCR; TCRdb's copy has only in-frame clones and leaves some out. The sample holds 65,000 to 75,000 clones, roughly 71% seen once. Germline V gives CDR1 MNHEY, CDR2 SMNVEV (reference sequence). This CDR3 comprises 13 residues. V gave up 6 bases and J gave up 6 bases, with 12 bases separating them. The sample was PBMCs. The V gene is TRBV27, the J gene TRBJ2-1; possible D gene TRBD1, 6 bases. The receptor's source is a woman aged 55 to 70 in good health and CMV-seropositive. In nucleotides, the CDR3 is TGTGCCAGCAGAGGGACATTAGGCAATGAGCAGTTCTTC. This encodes CASRGTLGNEQFF.